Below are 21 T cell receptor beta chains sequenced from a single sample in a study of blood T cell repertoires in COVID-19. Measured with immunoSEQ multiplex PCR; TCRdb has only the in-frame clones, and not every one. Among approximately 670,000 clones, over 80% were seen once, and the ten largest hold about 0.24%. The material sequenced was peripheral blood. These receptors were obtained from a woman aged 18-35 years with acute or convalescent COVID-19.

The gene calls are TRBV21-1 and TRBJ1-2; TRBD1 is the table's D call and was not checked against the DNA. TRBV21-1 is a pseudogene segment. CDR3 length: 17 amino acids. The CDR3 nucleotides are TGTGCCAGCACCAAAGGACAGCGAAAGAGTCCTAACTATGGCTACACCTTC. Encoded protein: CASTKGQRKSPNYGYTF.

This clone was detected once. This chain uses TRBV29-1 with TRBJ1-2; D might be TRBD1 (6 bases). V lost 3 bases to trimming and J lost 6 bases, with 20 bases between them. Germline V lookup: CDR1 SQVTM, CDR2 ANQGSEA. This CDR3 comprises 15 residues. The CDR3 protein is CSVDFFGQGHDGYTF. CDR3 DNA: TGCAGCGTTGATTTTTTTGGTCAGGGACATGATGGCTACACCTTC.

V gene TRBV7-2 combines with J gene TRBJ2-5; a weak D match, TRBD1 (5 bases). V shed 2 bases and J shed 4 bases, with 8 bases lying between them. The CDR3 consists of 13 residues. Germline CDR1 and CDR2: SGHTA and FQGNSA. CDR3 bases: TGTGCCAGCAGCTTATATAGGGGAGAGACCCAGTACTTC. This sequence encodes CASSLYRGETQYF.

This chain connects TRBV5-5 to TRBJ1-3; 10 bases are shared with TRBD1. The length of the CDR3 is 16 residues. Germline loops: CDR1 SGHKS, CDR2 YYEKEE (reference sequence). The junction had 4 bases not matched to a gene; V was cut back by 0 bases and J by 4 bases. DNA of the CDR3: TGTGCCAGCAGCTTGGGAGGGACAGGGGCCGGAAACACCATATATTTT. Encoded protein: CASSLGGTGAGNTIYF.

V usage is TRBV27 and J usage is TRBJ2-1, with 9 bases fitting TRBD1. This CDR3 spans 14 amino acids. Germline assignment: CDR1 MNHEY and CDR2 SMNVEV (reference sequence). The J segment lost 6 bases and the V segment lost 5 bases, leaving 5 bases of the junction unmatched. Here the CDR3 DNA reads TGTGCCAGCAGTCCTATGGGACAGGGCAATGAGCAGTTCTTC. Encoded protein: CASSPMGQGNEQFF.

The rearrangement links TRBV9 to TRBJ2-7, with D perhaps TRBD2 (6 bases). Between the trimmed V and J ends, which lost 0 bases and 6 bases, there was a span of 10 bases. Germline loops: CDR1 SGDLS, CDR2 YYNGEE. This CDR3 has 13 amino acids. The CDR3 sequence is CASSVVRGGEQYF. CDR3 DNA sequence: TGTGCCAGCAGCGTAGTTAGGGGAGGCGAGCAGTACTTC.

The CDR3 sequence: CASSLEGAAYEQYF. CDR3 nucleotides: TGTGCCAGCAGCTTAGAGGGGGCGGCCTACGAGCAGTACTTC. This chain uses TRBV11-2 with TRBJ2-7; possible D gene TRBD1, 6 bases. The V gene's germline CDR1 is SGHAT and CDR2 FQNNGV. The ends were cut back, 0 bases at V and 2 bases at J, with 8 bases in the middle. CDR3 length: 14 residues.

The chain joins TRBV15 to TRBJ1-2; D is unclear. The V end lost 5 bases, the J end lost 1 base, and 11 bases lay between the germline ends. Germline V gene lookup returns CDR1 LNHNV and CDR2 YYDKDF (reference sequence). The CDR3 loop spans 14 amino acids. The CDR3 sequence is CATSHPLSNYGYTF. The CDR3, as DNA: TGTGCCACCAGCCACCCATTGAGTAACTATGGCTACACCTTC.

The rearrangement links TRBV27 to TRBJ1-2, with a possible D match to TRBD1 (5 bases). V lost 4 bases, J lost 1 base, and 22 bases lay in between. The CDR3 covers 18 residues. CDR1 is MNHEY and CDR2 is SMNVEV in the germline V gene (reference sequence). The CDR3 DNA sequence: TGTGCCAGCAGTTCCCTAGTTCCGCAGGGCCTCCGTAACTATGGCTACACCTTC. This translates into CASSSLVPQGLRNYGYTF.

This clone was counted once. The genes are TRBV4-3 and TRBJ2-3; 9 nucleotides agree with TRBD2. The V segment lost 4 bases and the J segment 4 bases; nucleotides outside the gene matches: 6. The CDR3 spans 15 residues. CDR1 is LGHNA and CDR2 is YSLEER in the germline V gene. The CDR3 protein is CASSLSGGSPDTQYF. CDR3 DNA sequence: TGCGCCAGCAGCCTAAGCGGGGGGTCTCCAGATACGCAGTATTTT.

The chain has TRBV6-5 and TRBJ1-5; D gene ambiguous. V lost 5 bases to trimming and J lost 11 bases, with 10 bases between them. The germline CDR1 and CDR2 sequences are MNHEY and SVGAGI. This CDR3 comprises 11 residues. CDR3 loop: CASSLQRAQHF. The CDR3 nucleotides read TGTGCCAGCAGTCTCCAGAGGGCCCAGCATTTT.

The CDR3 DNA is TGTGCCAGCAGCGAACGGACAGGGGGAAACACCATATATTTT. It is translated as CASSERTGGNTIYF. V and J are TRBV9 and TRBJ1-3; 8 positions agree with TRBD1. The CDR3 is 14 residues long. V was clipped by 3 bases and J by 4 bases; unmatched bases: 3. CDR1 and CDR2 (germline): SGDLS, YYNGEE.

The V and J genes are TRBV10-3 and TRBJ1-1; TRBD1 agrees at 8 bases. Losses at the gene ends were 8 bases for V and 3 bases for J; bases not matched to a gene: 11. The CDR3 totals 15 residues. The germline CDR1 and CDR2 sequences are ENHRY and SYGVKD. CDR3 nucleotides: TGTGCCATCCAGGGTAGTCCACAGGGGGACACTGAAGCTTTCTTT. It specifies CAIQGSPQGDTEAFF.

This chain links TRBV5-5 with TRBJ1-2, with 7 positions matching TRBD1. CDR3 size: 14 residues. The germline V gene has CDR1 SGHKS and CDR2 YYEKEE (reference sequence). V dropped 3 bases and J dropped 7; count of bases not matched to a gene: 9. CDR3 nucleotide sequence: TGTGCCAGCAGCTGGGAGCAGGGGGGACGTGGCTACACCTTC. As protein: CASSWEQGGRGYTF.

The CDR3 reads CASSLQGYRTDTQYF. In nucleotides, the CDR3 is TGTGCCAGCAGCCTCCAGGGATACCGCACAGATACGCAGTATTTT. The rearrangement uses TRBV11-2 and TRBJ2-3, with TRBD1 as a possible D gene (5 bases). This CDR3 has 15 residues. Deletions cut 5 bases from V and 1 base from J, with 13 bases between. CDR1 and CDR2 (germline): SGHAT, FQNNGV.

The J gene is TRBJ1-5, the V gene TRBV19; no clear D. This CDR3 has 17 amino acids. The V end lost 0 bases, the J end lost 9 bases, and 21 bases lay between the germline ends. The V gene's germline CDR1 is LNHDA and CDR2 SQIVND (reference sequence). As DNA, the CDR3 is TGTGCCAGTAGTATAGATAAAGGCCGGAGGGTTAAGTGGCCCCAGCATTTT. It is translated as CASSIDKGRRVKWPQHF.

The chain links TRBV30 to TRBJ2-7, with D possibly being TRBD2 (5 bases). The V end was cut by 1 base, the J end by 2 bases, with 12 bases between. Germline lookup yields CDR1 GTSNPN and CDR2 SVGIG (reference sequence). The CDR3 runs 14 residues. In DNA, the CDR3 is TGTGCCTGGAGTGCAATACACGGGACCTACGAGCAGTACTTC. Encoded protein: CAWSAIHGTYEQYF.

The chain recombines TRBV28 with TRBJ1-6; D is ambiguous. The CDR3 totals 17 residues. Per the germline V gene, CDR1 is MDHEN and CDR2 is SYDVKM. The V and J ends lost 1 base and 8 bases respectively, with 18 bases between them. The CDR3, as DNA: TGTGCCAGCAGTTTATTCCGTCTTTTACAGCTTTATTCACCCCTCCACTTT. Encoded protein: CASSLFRLLQLYSPLHF.

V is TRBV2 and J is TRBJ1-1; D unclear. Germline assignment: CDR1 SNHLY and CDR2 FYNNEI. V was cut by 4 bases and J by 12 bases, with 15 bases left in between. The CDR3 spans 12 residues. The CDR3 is CASSGTTYGPFF. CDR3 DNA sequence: TGTGCCAGCAGTGGAACGACTTATGGCCCTTTCTTT.

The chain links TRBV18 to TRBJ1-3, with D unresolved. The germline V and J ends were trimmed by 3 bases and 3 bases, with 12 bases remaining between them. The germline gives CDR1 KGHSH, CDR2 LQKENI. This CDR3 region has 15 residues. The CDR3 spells CASSPRGRVGNTIYF. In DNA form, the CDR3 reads TGTGCCAGCTCACCCCGAGGTCGGGTTGGAAACACCATATATTTT.

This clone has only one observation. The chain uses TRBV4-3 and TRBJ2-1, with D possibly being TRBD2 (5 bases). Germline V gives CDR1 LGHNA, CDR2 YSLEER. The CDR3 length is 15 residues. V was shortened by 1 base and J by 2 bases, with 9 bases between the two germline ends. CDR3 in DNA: TGCGCCAGCAGCCAAGGGACTTTGACCTACAATGAGCAGTTCTTC. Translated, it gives CASSQGTLTYNEQFF.